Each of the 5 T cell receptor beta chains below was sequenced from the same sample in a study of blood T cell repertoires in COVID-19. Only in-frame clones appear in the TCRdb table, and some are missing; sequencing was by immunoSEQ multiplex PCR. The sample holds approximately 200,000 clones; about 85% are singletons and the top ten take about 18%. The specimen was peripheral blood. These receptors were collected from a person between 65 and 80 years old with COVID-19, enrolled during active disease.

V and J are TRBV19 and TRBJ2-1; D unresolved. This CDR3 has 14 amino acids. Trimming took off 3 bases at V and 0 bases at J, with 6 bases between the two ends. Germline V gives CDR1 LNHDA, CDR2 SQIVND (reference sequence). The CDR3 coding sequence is TGTGCCAGTAGTATGTATAGCTCCTACAATGAGCAGTTCTTC. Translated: CASSMYSSYNEQFF.

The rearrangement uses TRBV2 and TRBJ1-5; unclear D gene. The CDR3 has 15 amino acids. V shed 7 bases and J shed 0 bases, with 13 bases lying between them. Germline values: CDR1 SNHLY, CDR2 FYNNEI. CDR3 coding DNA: TGTGCCAGCAAGTACAGAGCAAATAGCAATCAGCCCCAGCATTTT. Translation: CASKYRANSNQPQHF.

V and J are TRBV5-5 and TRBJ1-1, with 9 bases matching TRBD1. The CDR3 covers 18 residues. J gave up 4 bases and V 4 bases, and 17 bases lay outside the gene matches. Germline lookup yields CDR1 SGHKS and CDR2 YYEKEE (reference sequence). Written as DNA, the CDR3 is TGTGCCAGCAGCAAAATTTTCCGGGACAGGGTCTTGATCACTGAAGCTTTCTTT. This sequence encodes CASSKIFRDRVLITEAFF.

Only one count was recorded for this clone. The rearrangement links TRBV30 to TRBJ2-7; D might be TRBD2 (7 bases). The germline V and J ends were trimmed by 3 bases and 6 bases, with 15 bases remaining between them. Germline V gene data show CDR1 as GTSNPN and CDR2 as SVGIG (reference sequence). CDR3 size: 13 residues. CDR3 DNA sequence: TGTGCCTGGAGGCCCGGGGGGCGCAGCGAGCAGTACTTC. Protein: CAWRPGGRSEQYF.

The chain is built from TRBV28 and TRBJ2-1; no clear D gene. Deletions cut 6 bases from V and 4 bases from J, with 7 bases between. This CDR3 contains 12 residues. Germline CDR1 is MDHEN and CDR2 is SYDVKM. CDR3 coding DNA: TGTGCCAGCAGCCTCTTGTACAATGAGCAGTTCTTC. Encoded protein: CASSLLYNEQFF.